These 26 T cell receptor beta chains were all obtained from the same sample, sequenced in a study of T-cell reconstitution after alpha-beta-depleted transplantation in children listed by TCRdb under 2016. What this sample's treatment or condition label stands for: allogeneic hematopoietic cell transplantation with graft depleted of TCRalphabeta T cells and CD19 B cells. The library was produced with PCR. TCRdb names Illumina HiSeq 2500 as the instrument used. TCR libraries were prepared with molecular barcoding, using unique molecular identifiers to normalize TCRbeta repertoire quantification. TCRdb handled the public reads itself, with Q25 trimming in fastp and clone calling in MiXCR, and kept productive beta chains. Records with the same CDR3 protein are collapsed into one entry carrying the most frequent genes and DNA. This sample lists nearly 350,000 distinct CDR3 sequences; under 20% were detected once. Approximately 44% of the sample rests with the top ten.

Sequencing was performed on PBMCs, mostly from graft donor cells, taken 360 days after TCRalphabeta/CD19-depleted stem cell transplant. The receptors shown here come from a male patient under 10 years old who had a stem cell transplant for acute lymphoblastic leukemia, so the T cells may come from the graft donor.

This clonotype appeared a few times. The chain recombines TRBV20-1 with TRBJ1-6; the D is unclear. This CDR3 spans 13 amino acids. V was shortened by 7 bases and J by 0 bases, with 7 bases between the two germline ends. Germline assignment: CDR1 DFQATT and CDR2 SNEGSKA (reference sequence). The CDR3 sequence is CSGTSSYNSPLHF. As DNA, the CDR3 is TGCAGTGGTACTAGCTCCTATAATTCACCCCTCCACTTT.

This clonotype was observed at least ten times. The rearrangement joins TRBV21-1 to TRBJ2-2; TRBD1, the D gene given by the table, was not confirmed from the DNA. TRBV21-1 is classified as a pseudogene. This CDR3 comprises 19 residues. In DNA, the CDR3 is TGTGCCAGCAGCACGCCAGCGGGACAGCCAGCCCCGAACACCGGGGAGCTGTTTTTT. It specifies CASSTPAGQPAPNTGELFF.

This clonotype came up many times. V usage is TRBV2 and J usage is TRBJ2-7; D not certain. Germline CDR1 SNHLY, CDR2 FYNNEI. The germline V and J ends were trimmed by 3 bases and 2 bases, with 8 bases remaining between them. CDR3 size: 13 residues. CDR3 in amino acids: CASSEGSAYEQYF. Here the CDR3 DNA reads TGTGCCAGCAGTGAGGGCAGCGCCTACGAGCAGTACTTC. The full variable domain, in which reference TRBV2 and TRBJ2-7 provide the parts outside the CDR3, is EPEVTQTPSHQVTQMGQEVILRCVPISNHLYFYWYRQILGQKVEFLVSFYNNEISEKSEIFDDQFSVERPDGSNFTLKIRSTKLEDSAMYFCASSEGSAYEQYFGPGTRLTVT.

This clonotype was seen at least ten times. The genes are TRBV9 and TRBJ2-1, with 9 bases matching TRBD2. Germline CDR1 SGDLS, CDR2 YYNGEE. V gave up 3 bases and J gave up 5 bases; unmatched junction bases: 9. The CDR3 extends over 16 amino acids. As DNA, the CDR3 is TGTGCCAGCAGCGCTTACATAGCGGGAGATCACAATGAGCAGTTCTTC. This gives the protein CASSAYIAGDHNEQFF.

This clonotype was picked up many times. The chain uses TRBV6-5 and TRBJ2-1; 11 nucleotides match TRBD2. CDR3 length: 16 amino acids. With V trimmed by 2 bases and J by 3 bases, 3 bases remained unmatched. Looked up from germline, CDR1 is MNHEY and CDR2 is SVGAGI. Written as DNA, the CDR3 is TGTGCCAGCAGTTACCCGGGACTAGCGGACTACAATGAGCAGTTCTTC. It yields the protein CASSYPGLADYNEQFF.

V usage is TRBV12-3 or TRBV12-4 and J usage is TRBJ2-3; possible D gene TRBD2, 6 bases. Trimming removed 10 bases from V and 0 bases from J, with 17 bases in between. The CDR3 is 15 residues long. The CDR3 sequence is CAISWGVSSTDTQYF. As DNA, the CDR3 is TGTGCCATTTCTTGGGGGGTCTCTAGCACAGATACGCAGTATTTT.

The chain combines TRBV30 with TRBJ2-1; D tentatively reads TRBD1 or TRBD2 (5 bases each). The CDR3 consists of 13 residues. Deletions cut 1 base from V and 5 bases from J, with 9 bases between. In germline, CDR1 is GTSNPN, CDR2 SVGIG (reference sequence). CDR3 amino acids: CAWSGVGDNEQFF. In DNA, the CDR3 is TGTGCCTGGAGTGGAGTGGGGGACAATGAGCAGTTCTTC.

The gene calls are TRBV7-3 and TRBJ2-7, with D possibly matching TRBD1 (5 bases). Looked up from germline, CDR1 is SGHTA and CDR2 is FQGTGA. CDR3 size: 15 residues. Trimming removed 2 bases from V and 3 bases from J, with 14 bases in between. CDR3 in amino acids: CASSLRAGSNYEQYF. The CDR3 DNA reads TGTGCCAGCAGCTTACGGGCAGGGTCAAACTACGAGCAGTACTTC. The complete variable domain, with remaining parts taken from reference TRBV7-3 and TRBJ2-7, reads GAGVSQTPSNKVTEKGKYVELRCDPISGHTALYWYRQSLGQGPEFLIYFQGTGAADDSGLPNDRFFAVRPEGSVSTLKIQRTERGDSAVYLCASSLRAGSNYEQYFGPGTRLTVT.

V gene TRBV6-1 combines with J gene TRBJ1-6; possibly TRBD1 for D (5 bases). Trimming cost V 2 bases and J 9 bases, with 11 bases left between them. The V gene's germline CDR1 is MNHNS and CDR2 SASEGT. This CDR3 has 14 amino acids. The CDR3: CASSERGTGSPLHF. The CDR3 DNA sequence: TGTGCCAGCAGTGAAAGGGGTACGGGTTCACCCCTCCACTTT.

In its sample, this clonotype was seen a few times. The chain carries TRBV3-1 and TRBJ2-3; 7 bases map to TRBD2. The CDR3 spans 15 residues. Germline V gene sequence: CDR1 LGHDT, CDR2 YNNKEL (reference sequence). Germline trimming cut 7 bases from V and 4 bases from J; bases unmatched to any gene: 11. CDR3 residues: CASTLRAGDADTQYF. The CDR3 DNA is TGTGCCAGCACCCTCAGGGCGGGAGACGCAGATACGCAGTATTTT.

This clonotype occurred many times. This chain uses TRBV7-2 with TRBJ2-7; 7 bases align to TRBD1. The J segment lost 4 bases and the V segment lost 5 bases, leaving 5 bases of the junction unmatched. Germline CDR1 reads SGHTA; CDR2 reads FQGNSA. The CDR3 has 13 residues. Here the CDR3 reads CASSPTGMYEQYF. The CDR3 DNA sequence: TGTGCCAGCAGCCCGACAGGGATGTACGAGCAGTACTTC.

A few counts support this clonotype. CDR3 sequence reads: CSVGGGRPFNEQFF. The DNA of the CDR3 is TGCAGCGTTGGAGGCGGGAGGCCCTTCAATGAGCAGTTCTTC. The chain carries TRBV29-1 and TRBJ2-1, with 8 bases aligning to TRBD2. The V segment lost 4 bases and the J segment 6 bases; nucleotides outside the gene matches: 8. CDR3 size: 14 residues. In germline, CDR1 is SQVTM, CDR2 ANQGSEA.

The rearrangement joins TRBV28 to TRBJ2-2; TRBD1 is a possible D gene (6 bases). CDR3 length: 16 amino acids. Trimming shortened V by 4 bases and J by 3 bases, and 15 bases separated the two germline ends. Germline V gene lookup returns CDR1 MDHEN and CDR2 SYDVKM. In DNA form, the CDR3 reads TGTGCCAGCAGTTCTGTTATGGGACAATACACCGGGGAGCTGTTTTTT. It translates to CASSSVMGQYTGELFF.

This clonotype was detected ten times or more. The rearrangement links TRBV28 to TRBJ2-7, with a tentative D call TRBD2 (6 bases). The CDR3 spans 17 residues. Germline assignment: CDR1 MDHEN and CDR2 SYDVKM. V was clipped by 5 bases and J by 0 bases, with 20 bases between them. Here the CDR3 reads CASSAVLSGLSSYEQYF. CDR3 bases: TGTGCCAGCAGTGCTGTCCTTAGCGGCCTAAGCTCCTACGAGCAGTACTTC.

This clonotype was seen only a few times. The V gene is TRBV5-1, the J gene TRBJ1-6; possibly TRBD1 for D (6 bases). CDR3 length: 15 residues. The V gene lost 0 bases and the J gene lost 5 bases, with 9 bases spanning the gap. Germline V CDR1 and CDR2: SGHRS, YFSETQ. CDR3 nucleotides: TGCGCCAGCAGCTTGGGACAGGCGAATAATTCACCCCTCCACTTT. Translated, it gives CASSLGQANNSPLHF.

V is TRBV7-2 and J is TRBJ1-2; TRBD1 is a possible D gene (6 bases). The CDR3 loop spans 17 amino acids. Germline CDR1 SGHTA, CDR2 FQGNSA. V shed 3 bases and J shed 5 bases, with 22 bases lying between them. The CDR3 is CASSFFHSQGLTYGYTF. CDR3 nucleotide sequence: TGTGCCAGCAGCTTCTTCCACTCACAGGGCTTAACTTATGGCTACACCTTC.

This clonotype was recorded at least ten times. The chain combines TRBV12-3 or TRBV12-4 with TRBJ2-1; TRBD2 matches at 9 bases. With V trimmed by 3 bases and J by 13 bases, 1 base remained unmatched. This CDR3 is built from 11 residues. Here the CDR3 reads CASSLGTSQFF. The CDR3 nucleotides are TGTGCCAGCAGTTTGGGGACTAGCCAGTTCTTC.

This clonotype has just a few counts. The J gene is TRBJ2-5, the V gene TRBV7-8; 7 nucleotides align to TRBD1. CDR3 size: 14 residues. J gave up 10 bases and V 1 base, and 9 bases lay outside the gene matches. In germline, CDR1 is SGHVS, CDR2 FQNEAQ. CDR3 nucleotide sequence: TGTGCCAGCAGCTTAGACGGGACAGCATGGATCCAGTACTTC. It yields the protein CASSLDGTAWIQYF.

This chain connects TRBV4-3 to TRBJ2-7; 8 nucleotides match TRBD2. The trim removed 3 bases at V and 2 bases at J, leaving 3 bases unmatched. The CDR3 totals 14 residues. The germline V gene encodes CDR1 LGHNA and CDR2 YSLEER. The CDR3 here is CASSHAGGAYEQYF. The CDR3 DNA follows: TGCGCCAGCAGCCATGCGGGAGGTGCCTACGAGCAGTACTTC.

In this sample, this clonotype turned up a few times. The gene calls are TRBV4-1 and TRBJ2-2, with 10 bases matching TRBD1. CDR3 length equals 18 residues. V lost 0 bases and J lost 6; bases outside the gene matches: 10. From germline, CDR1 is MGHRA and CDR2 YSYEKL. The CDR3 loop is CASSQDPGDRGRPGELFF. The CDR3 coding sequence is TGCGCCAGCAGCCAAGATCCGGGAGACAGGGGGCGCCCCGGGGAGCTGTTTTTT.

V gene TRBV4-1 combines with J gene TRBJ1-2; maybe TRBD1 (5 bases). V was pared by 4 bases and J by 5 bases, with 20 bases between. The CDR3 covers 16 residues. Germline V gene sequence: CDR1 MGHRA, CDR2 YSYEKL. For the CDR3, the DNA is TGCGCCAGCAGCCCTACACGTCGGGAAGGGGAATATGGCTACACCTTC. Its translation: CASSPTRREGEYGYTF.

This clonotype was detected a few times. The chain combines TRBV20-1 with TRBJ2-7; 7 bases line up with TRBD1. The length of the CDR3 is 15 residues. Germline-derived CDR1 and CDR2 are DFQATT and SNEGSKA (reference sequence). The ends lost 3 bases at V and 2 bases at J; junction bases unmatched: 10. CDR3 sequence reads: CSASVHRDSPYEQYF. CDR3 DNA sequence: TGCAGTGCTAGCGTCCACCGGGACAGCCCCTACGAGCAGTACTTC.

A word on this clonotype: Because the CDR3 is missing its conserved closing phenylalanine or tryptophan, this is likely a read error. The chain combines TRBV20-1 with TRBJ2-3, with TRBD2 identical over 7 bases. V was pared by 3 bases and J by 4 bases, with 7 bases of the junction left unmatched. The germline V gene has CDR1 DFQATT and CDR2 SNEGSKA (reference sequence). This CDR3 has 14 residues. The CDR3 here is CSASPLTSPDTQYC. The CDR3 nucleotides read TGCAGTGCTAGTCCCTTGACTAGCCCAGATACGCAGTATTGT.

The chain uses TRBV28 and TRBJ2-7; D uncertain. Trimming removed 3 bases at V and 5 bases at J, with 14 bases between. CDR1 MDHEN and CDR2 SYDVKM come from the germline V gene. This CDR3 has 14 amino acids. The CDR3 nucleotides read TGTGCCAGCAGTTTTTTGGGGAAGAATAACGAGCAGTACTTC. Translation: CASSFLGKNNEQYF. The variable domain in full, with the rest retrieved from reference TRBV28 and TRBJ2-7, is DVKVTQSSRYLVKRTGEKVFLECVQDMDHENMFWYRQDPGLGLRLIYFSYDVKMKEKGDIPEGYSVSREKKERFSLILESASTNQTSMYLCASSFLGKNNEQYFGPGTRLTVT.

This clonotype showed up just a few times. The J gene is TRBJ2-7, the V gene TRBV29-1, with D possibly being TRBD1 (6 bases). The germline V and J ends were trimmed by 3 bases and 3 bases, with 12 bases remaining between them. The CDR3 loop spans 13 amino acids. Germline values: CDR1 SQVTM, CDR2 ANQGSEA. The CDR3 DNA reads TGCAGCGTTGAGGTGGCCAGGGGCTACGAGCAGTACTTC. This codes for CSVEVARGYEQYF.

The J gene is TRBJ2-2, the V gene TRBV5-1, with no clear D. Trimming removed 2 bases at V and 10 bases at J, with 12 bases between. The CDR3 loop spans 13 amino acids. The V gene's germline CDR1 is SGHRS and CDR2 YFSETQ. The CDR3 region is CASSFTRAEELFF. The CDR3 DNA reads TGCGCCAGCAGCTTCACAAGGGCCGAGGAGCTGTTTTTT.